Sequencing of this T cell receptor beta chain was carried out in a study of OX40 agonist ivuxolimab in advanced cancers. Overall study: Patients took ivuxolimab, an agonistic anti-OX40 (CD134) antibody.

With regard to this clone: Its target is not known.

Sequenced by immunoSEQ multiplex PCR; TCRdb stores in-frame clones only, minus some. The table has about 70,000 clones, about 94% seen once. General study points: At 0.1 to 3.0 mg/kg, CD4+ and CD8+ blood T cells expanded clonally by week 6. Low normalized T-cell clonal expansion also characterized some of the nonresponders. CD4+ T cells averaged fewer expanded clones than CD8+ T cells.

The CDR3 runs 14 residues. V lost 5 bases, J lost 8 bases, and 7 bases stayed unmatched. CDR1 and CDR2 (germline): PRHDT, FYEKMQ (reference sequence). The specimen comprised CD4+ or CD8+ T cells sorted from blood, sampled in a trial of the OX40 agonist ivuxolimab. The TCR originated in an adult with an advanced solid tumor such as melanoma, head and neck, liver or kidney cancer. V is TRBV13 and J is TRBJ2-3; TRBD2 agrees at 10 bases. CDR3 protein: CASSITSGDATQYF. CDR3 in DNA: TGTGCCAGCAGCATAACTAGCGGGGACGCTACGCAGTATTTT.